A selection of T cell receptor beta chains follows, all from one sample in a study of monozygotic twins with inflammatory bowel disease. TCRdb reprocessed the 5' RACE reads and stores each CDR3 protein as one record, lacking DNA. The sample's table shows around 450,000 distinct CDR3 sequences. The specimen sequenced was blood. The receptor set was obtained from a human donor with ulcerative colitis or Crohn's disease, or a healthy co-twin of an affected twin (not recorded which). The CDR3 runs from the conserved cysteine through the conserved F or W.

j_gene,v_gene,CDR3aa
TRBJ2-5,TRBV5-1,CASSLATPRLGMEETQYF
TRBJ1-1,TRBV7-9,CASSLARGLSTEAFF
TRBJ2-1,TRBV11-3,CASSLVVGGSGVEQFF
TRBJ2-2,TRBV5-1,CASSWAVSGTGELFF
TRBJ2-7,TRBV20-1,CSARGGLGTSGLYEQYF
TRBJ2-3,TRBV19,CASSTSGPPDTQYF
TRBJ1-6,TRBV12-3/TRBV12-4,CASTFKGSYNSPLHF
TRBJ1-4,TRBV19,CASSDQDRRYNEKLFF
TRBJ2-3,TRBV15,CATSRSPAGLTSVTDTQYF
TRBJ2-3,TRBV7-2,CASSPGLAGGADTQYF
TRBJ2-5,TRBV19,CASSRDRGTETQYF
TRBJ2-7,TRBV20-1,CSARVPTNNEQYF
TRBJ1-5,TRBV12-3/TRBV12-4,CASSLRGTQPQHF
TRBJ1-2,TRBV29-1,CSVSGGKRSYGYTF
TRBJ2-1,TRBV10-3,CATAGPGDEQFF
TRBJ1-3,TRBV10-3,CAISDVLVSGNTIYF
TRBJ1-5,TRBV18,CASSPGQGARLGSNQPQHF
TRBJ2-7,TRBV6-6,CASLGTGYGEQYF
TRBJ2-3,TRBV12-3/TRBV12-4,CASKAGSDTQYF
TRBJ2-1,TRBV20-1,CSATIGGNEQFF
TRBJ1-1,TRBV12-3/TRBV12-4,CASSLRGSGANTEAFF
TRBJ1-4,TRBV28,CASRDNNEKLFF
TRBJ2-6,TRBV15,CATSRDRGGGNSGANVLTF
TRBJ1-6,TRBV7-3,CASSLLGTANSPLHF
TRBJ1-2,TRBV29-1,CSVTVGAASNYGYTF
TRBJ1-2,TRBV2,CASSEYRVEYGYTF
TRBJ1-5,TRBV23-1,CASSLGVGRFQPQHF
TRBJ2-3,TRBV5-1,CASSRTGPPDTQYF
TRBJ2-1,TRBV20-1,CSARDLTSGIHEQFF
TRBJ1-6,TRBV7-6,CASSLTGQQDSPLHF
TRBJ2-1,TRBV15,CATSRVRSASEQFF
TRBJ1-5,TRBV12-3/TRBV12-4,CASSLNAINQPQHF
TRBJ1-2,TRBV2,CASSRQGAVYGYTF
TRBJ1-2,TRBV6-5,CASTPGSNYGYTF
TRBJ1-2,TRBV7-2,CASSPRNINYGYTF
TRBJ2-1,TRBV30,CAWSPGGLEFF
TRBJ2-1,TRBV9,CASSALGEQFF
TRBJ2-1,TRBV24-1,CATSSWDDLGEQFF
TRBJ2-7,TRBV7-6,CASSLGTQVIYEQYF
TRBJ2-7,TRBV6-1,CASSGTGVRGGEQYF
TRBJ1-1,TRBV5-1,CASSPTGTTEAFF
TRBJ2-7,TRBV27,CASSLSALGHEQYF
TRBJ2-4,TRBV5-1,CASSLNFVAKNMQYF
TRBJ1-1,TRBV11-2,CASSLGYRGSSTEAFF
TRBJ2-7,TRBV12-3/TRBV12-4,CASSPGRARQNEQYF
TRBJ2-1,TRBV5-1,CASSMAGTGTYNEQFF
TRBJ2-1,TRBV5-1,CASSSLLAYNEQFF
TRBJ1-1,TRBV28,CASTVPQQGGLAFF
TRBJ2-3,TRBV24-1,CATSDPGGGRTDTQYF
TRBJ2-2,TRBV7-2,CASSSAGGAGELFF
TRBJ2-5,TRBV4-1,CASSRTHPTANQETQYF
TRBJ2-2,TRBV4-2,CASSQAPAELGTGELFF
TRBJ2-7,TRBV18,CASLRTGGGGEQYF